This is a list of T cell receptor beta chains from one sample in a study of blood T cell repertoires in COVID-19. Clones were read by immunoSEQ multiplex PCR, and TCRdb kept only the in-frame ones, dropping some. This sample carries 50,000 to 65,000 clones, approximately 80% of them seen once, and the ten largest clones take 4% to 5.5%. The sample was peripheral blood. The receptor source for this set is a woman aged 55-69 years with acute or convalescent COVID-19. CDR3s include the opening cysteine and the closing phenylalanine or tryptophan. The order of the fields is CDR3 length, clone size, V gene, J gene, D gene, CDR3 protein, CDR3 DNA. D genes are given only for firm matches. Rows give clone size only sometimes, using once, few, many, or a class for an expanded clone.

length: 15; size: NA; V: TRBV6-5; J: TRBJ2-7; D: NA; CDR3: CATNFPGQSFYEQYF; DNA: TGTGCCACAAATTTTCCAGGACAGTCGTTTTACGAGCAGTACTTC
length: 16; size: NA; V: TRBV19; J: TRBJ1-5; D: NA; CDR3: CASTLRQAFSNQPQHF; DNA: TGTGCCAGTACCCTTCGACAGGCCTTTAGCAATCAGCCCCAGCATTTT
length: 19; size: NA; V: TRBV2; J: TRBJ1-5; D: TRBD1; CDR3: CASSVLRDRDSTSNQPQHF; DNA: TGTGCCAGCAGTGTGCTCCGGGACAGGGATTCCACAAGCAATCAGCCCCAGCATTTT
length: 18; size: NA; V: TRBV24-1; J: TRBJ1-3; D: NA; CDR3: CATSDSLGAANSGNTIYF; DNA: TGTGCCACCAGTGATTCTCTTGGGGCCGCCAATTCTGGAAACACCATATATTTT
length: 16; size: NA; V: TRBV6-5; J: TRBJ2-3; D: NA; CDR3: CASSSQDSYNTDTQYF; DNA: TGTGCCAGCAGTTCCCAAGACTCTTACAACACAGATACGCAGTATTTT
length: 13; size: NA; V: TRBV6-6; J: TRBJ1-2; D: NA; CDR3: CASRPGQFYGYTF; DNA: TGTGCCAGCAGACCCGGACAGTTCTATGGCTACACCTTC
length: 20; size: NA; V: TRBV21-1; J: TRBJ1-1; D: NA; CDR3: CASSKAHPPPLQDRNTEAFF; DNA: TGTGCCAGCAGCAAAGCCCACCCACCTCCTTTACAGGACAGGAACACTGAAGCTTTCTTT
length: 15; size: NA; V: TRBV9; J: TRBJ1-1; D: NA; CDR3: CASSVAGGEGTEAFF; DNA: TGTGCCAGCAGCGTAGCGGGGGGGGAGGGCACTGAAGCTTTCTTT
length: 15; size: NA; V: TRBV29-1; J: TRBJ1-1; D: NA; CDR3: CSVRAPLRVDTEAFF; DNA: TGCAGCGTACGTGCTCCCCTCAGGGTGGACACTGAAGCTTTCTTT
length: 13; size: NA; V: TRBV29-1; J: TRBJ1-3; D: NA; CDR3: CSGTKSSGNTIYF; DNA: TGCAGCGGCACTAAGAGCTCTGGAAACACCATATATTTT
length: 16; size: NA; V: TRBV4-1; J: TRBJ2-3; D: TRBD2; CDR3: CASSRGGGLSTDTQYF; DNA: TGCGCCAGCAGCCGAGGCGGGGGGCTCTCCACAGATACGCAGTATTTT
length: 15; size: NA; V: TRBV19; J: TRBJ1-1; D: NA; CDR3: CASSIDRGGYTEAFF; DNA: TGTGCCAGTAGTATAGATAGGGGGGGCTACACTGAAGCTTTCTTT
length: 13; size: NA; V: TRBV30; J: TRBJ1-5; D: NA; CDR3: CAWSLGMNQPQHF; DNA: TGTGCCTGGAGCCTCGGGATGAATCAGCCCCAGCATTTT
length: 15; size: NA; V: TRBV6-5; J: TRBJ2-1; D: NA; CDR3: CASSYDRGEYNEQFF; DNA: TGTGCCAGCAGTTATGATCGGGGTGAATACAATGAGCAGTTCTTC
length: 14; size: NA; V: TRBV6-2/TRBV6-3; J: TRBJ1-3; D: NA; CDR3: CASSLRGSGNTIYF; DNA: TGTGCCAGCAGTTTGAGAGGATCTGGAAACACCATATATTTT
length: 16; size: NA; V: TRBV3-1/TRBV3-2; J: TRBJ1-2; D: NA; CDR3: CASSLNRRGLLNGYTF; DNA: TGTGCCAGCAGCCTAAACCGACGGGGTCTGCTTAATGGCTACACCTTC
length: 13; size: once; V: TRBV27; J: TRBJ1-2; D: NA; CDR3: CASSQASRYGYTF; DNA: TGTGCCAGCAGTCAGGCCTCAAGATATGGCTACACCTTC
length: 17; size: NA; V: TRBV7-9; J: TRBJ2-1; D: NA; CDR3: CASSLEPLELAGNEQFF; DNA: TGTGCCAGCAGCTTAGAGCCTTTGGAACTAGCTGGAAATGAGCAGTTCTTC
length: 13; size: NA; V: TRBV6-5; J: TRBJ2-2; D: NA; CDR3: CASSYSSPGELFF; DNA: TGTGCCAGCAGTTACTCGAGTCCCGGGGAGCTGTTTTTT
length: 14; size: few; V: TRBV5-1; J: TRBJ2-7; D: TRBD2; CDR3: CASSLVVAGDEQYF; DNA: TGCGCCAGCAGCTTGGTAGTAGCGGGAGACGAGCAGTACTTC
length: 15; size: once; V: TRBV19; J: TRBJ1-6; D: TRBD1; CDR3: CASNPGGSYNSPLHF; DNA: TGTGCCAGTAATCCAGGGGGCTCCTATAATTCACCCCTCCACTTT
length: 16; size: NA; V: TRBV27; J: TRBJ1-6; D: TRBD1; CDR3: CASSGPRTGIDSPLHF; DNA: TGTGCCAGCAGTGGGCCACGGACAGGGATTGATTCACCCCTCCACTTT
length: 16; size: once; V: TRBV7-9; J: TRBJ2-7; D: TRBD1; CDR3: CASSLGTGGIKDEQYF; DNA: TGTGCCAGCAGCTTAGGGACAGGGGGGATTAAAGACGAGCAGTACTTC
length: 15; size: NA; V: TRBV6-2/TRBV6-3; J: TRBJ1-1; D: TRBD1; CDR3: CASSSRDRGRTEAFF; DNA: TGTGCCAGCAGTTCCCGCGACAGGGGAAGAACTGAAGCTTTCTTT
length: 15; size: NA; V: TRBV6-2/TRBV6-3; J: TRBJ2-1; D: TRBD2; CDR3: CASTPRGLAVNEQFF; DNA: TGTGCCAGCACCCCTAGGGGACTAGCGGTGAATGAGCAGTTCTTC
length: 11; size: NA; V: TRBV6-5; J: TRBJ2-7; D: NA; CDR3: CASTWMREQYF; DNA: TGTGCCAGCACTTGGATGCGGGAGCAGTACTTC
length: 12; size: NA; V: TRBV19; J: TRBJ1-6; D: NA; CDR3: CASSKGYSPLHF; DNA: TGTGCCAGTAGTAAGGGGTATTCACCCCTCCACTTT
length: 17; size: NA; V: TRBV18; J: TRBJ1-6; D: TRBD1; CDR3: CASSQRTLQGDNSPLHF; DNA: TGTGCCAGCTCACAACGCACCTTACAGGGGGACAATTCACCCCTCCACTTT
length: 14; size: NA; V: TRBV14; J: TRBJ2-5; D: NA; CDR3: CASSQDKGEETQYF; DNA: TGTGCCAGCAGCCAAGATAAGGGGGAAGAGACCCAGTACTTC
length: 15; size: NA; V: TRBV27; J: TRBJ2-3; D: NA; CDR3: CASSLGGTSTDTQYF; DNA: TGTGCCAGCAGTTTAGGCGGGACTAGCACAGATACGCAGTATTTT
length: 11; size: NA; V: TRBV28; J: TRBJ2-7; D: NA; CDR3: CASSDTYEQYF; DNA: TGTGCCAGCAGTGACACCTACGAGCAGTACTTC
length: 14; size: NA; V: TRBV15; J: TRBJ2-7; D: TRBD1; CDR3: CATSSHRGSTEQYF; DNA: TGTGCCACCAGCAGCCACAGGGGCTCCACCGAGCAGTACTTC
length: 15; size: NA; V: TRBV18; J: TRBJ1-2; D: TRBD1; CDR3: CASSPTTGGSYGYTF; DNA: TGTGCCAGCTCACCTACCACAGGGGGCAGCTATGGCTACACCTTC
length: 14; size: NA; V: TRBV19; J: TRBJ2-7; D: TRBD2; CDR3: CASSITSGSYEQYF; DNA: TGTGCCAGTAGTATCACTAGCGGGTCCTACGAGCAGTACTTC
length: 11; size: NA; V: TRBV6-5; J: TRBJ2-7; D: NA; CDR3: CASSTGYEQYF; DNA: TGTGCCAGCAGTACAGGGTACGAGCAGTACTTC
length: 13; size: NA; V: TRBV6-4; J: TRBJ1-5; D: NA; CDR3: CASRSGYNQPQHF; DNA: TGTGCCAGCAGATCGGGTTACAATCAGCCCCAGCATTTT
length: 15; size: NA; V: TRBV4-2; J: TRBJ2-7; D: TRBD1; CDR3: CASSHEQGASYEQYF; DNA: TGTGCCAGCAGCCATGAACAGGGGGCCTCCTACGAGCAGTACTTC
length: 14; size: NA; V: TRBV7-2; J: TRBJ2-7; D: TRBD1; CDR3: CASSRDRGPYEQYF; DNA: TGTGCCAGCAGCCGGGACAGGGGGCCCTACGAGCAGTACTTC
length: 14; size: once; V: TRBV13; J: TRBJ2-7; D: NA; CDR3: CASSLGLGPREQYF; DNA: TGTGCCAGCAGCTTGGGACTGGGCCCCCGCGAGCAGTACTTC
length: 15; size: NA; V: TRBV7-2; J: TRBJ1-1; D: TRBD1; CDR3: CASSPGQGAFTEAFF; DNA: TGTGCCAGCAGCCCCGGACAGGGGGCGTTCACTGAAGCTTTCTTT
length: 16; size: NA; V: TRBV7-9; J: TRBJ1-1; D: NA; CDR3: CASSPGGGPMNTEAFF; DNA: TGTGCCAGCAGCCCGGGGGGGGGTCCCATGAACACTGAAGCTTTCTTT
length: 15; size: NA; V: TRBV6-5; J: TRBJ1-1; D: TRBD1; CDR3: CASSLQQGSNTEAFF; DNA: TGTGCCAGCAGTCTTCAACAGGGGTCGAACACTGAAGCTTTCTTT
length: 14; size: NA; V: TRBV5-1; J: TRBJ2-1; D: TRBD1; CDR3: CASSLGDRSNEQFF; DNA: TGCGCCAGCAGCTTAGGGGACAGGTCGAATGAGCAGTTCTTC
length: 14; size: NA; V: TRBV6-6; J: TRBJ1-5; D: NA; CDR3: CASSRDNSNQPQHF; DNA: TGTGCCAGCAGTAGGGACAATAGCAATCAGCCCCAGCATTTT
length: 12; size: NA; V: TRBV19; J: TRBJ1-2; D: NA; CDR3: CASSTTGNGYTF; DNA: TGTGCCAGTAGTACTACAGGGAATGGCTACACCTTC
length: 14; size: NA; V: TRBV27; J: TRBJ2-6; D: NA; CDR3: CASLPSSGANVLTF; DNA: TGTGCCAGCCTCCCTAGCTCTGGGGCCAACGTCCTGACTTTC
length: 16; size: NA; V: TRBV25-1; J: TRBJ1-1; D: NA; CDR3: CASSGASLQGVTEAFF; DNA: TGTGCCAGCAGTGGAGCGTCCCTACAGGGAGTAACTGAAGCTTTCTTT
length: 14; size: NA; V: TRBV29-1; J: TRBJ2-3; D: TRBD2; CDR3: CSILAGVRTDTQYF; DNA: TGCAGTATTTTAGCGGGAGTTCGCACAGATACGCAGTATTTT
length: 13; size: NA; V: TRBV6-6; J: TRBJ1-2; D: NA; CDR3: CASSYRTEYGYTF; DNA: TGTGCCAGCAGTTACCGGACAGAGTATGGCTACACCTTC
length: 13; size: NA; V: TRBV30; J: TRBJ1-6; D: NA; CDR3: CAWSQSQNSPLHF; DNA: TGTGCCTGGAGCCAGTCACAGAATTCACCCCTCCACTTT
length: 16; size: once; V: TRBV27; J: TRBJ2-1; D: TRBD2; CDR3: CASSGTSGSSYNEQFF; DNA: TGTGCCAGCAGTGGGACTAGCGGGAGCTCCTACAATGAGCAGTTCTTC
length: 17; size: NA; V: TRBV7-9; J: TRBJ2-1; D: NA; CDR3: CATHSPPQASSYNEQFF; DNA: TGTGCCACTCATTCCCCCCCTCAGGCGAGCTCCTACAATGAGCAGTTCTTC